The entry that follows covers one T cell receptor (beta chain) sequence. The target antigen is unknown. The data are from a study of shared clonotypes between healthy human individuals. Profiled with immunoSEQ multiplex PCR; TCRdb holds only in-frame clones, not every one. In the table there are around 200,000 clones, around 63% of which are singletons. The V gene's germline CDR1 is SGHDN and CDR2 FVKESK. The CDR3 length is 12 residues. Trimming removed 1 base from V and 6 bases from J, with 7 bases in between. Study outcomes and limitations: Clonotypes not shared had lower generation probabilities than those common to all four donors.

The rearrangement joins TRBV14 to TRBJ2-7; D not certain. This TCR derives from a man aged 25 to 45 in good health. The material sequenced was memory CD4+ T cells sorted from blood. Subset specified: CD45RA-negative fraction. This CDR3 reads CASSQVQSEQYF. The DNA for the CDR3 is TGTGCCAGCAGCCAAGTTCAGTCCGAGCAGTACTTC.